This T cell receptor (beta chain) was retrieved from a study of blood T cell repertoires in COVID-19. The table came from immunoSEQ multiplex PCR; TCRdb's copy has only in-frame clones and leaves some out. There are about 80,000 clones in the sample; roughly 88% occur only once, and about 6.7% lies in the top ten. Germline CDR1 is MGHDK and CDR2 is SYGVNS. This CDR3 is built from 16 residues. The ends lost 0 bases at V and 4 bases at J; junction bases unmatched: 7. The chain is built from TRBV25-1 and TRBJ2-3; 7 positions match TRBD1. This receptor was identified in a man in his 70s with acute or convalescent COVID-19. The sequencing input was peripheral blood. The DNA of the CDR3 is TGTGCCAGCAGTGAATACAGGGGGATAGAAGCAGATACGCAGTATTTT. The encoded protein is CASSEYRGIEADTQYF.